This is a list of T cell receptor beta chains from one sample in a study of blood T cell repertoires in COVID-19. The method was immunoSEQ multiplex PCR; TCRdb's version includes in-frame clones alone and lacks a portion of them. Of under 70,000 clones listed, around 80% were seen once; the top ten hold about 9.8%. The sample was peripheral blood. The source of these receptors is a human donor in a cohort sampled during active COVID-19. CDR3s include the opening cysteine and the closing phenylalanine or tryptophan. The D gene is left open where the match is weak. The size of a clone is reported for some rows only, either as once, few or many, or as a class for expanded clones.

D: TRBD1; J: TRBJ2-7; V: TRBV6-2/TRBV6-3; size: .; CDR3: CASSYPGQGSYEQYF; DNA: TGTGCCAGCAGTTACCCGGGACAGGGGTCCTACGAGCAGTACTTC
D: .; J: TRBJ2-1; V: TRBV20-1; size: few; CDR3: CSASKRHNEQFF; DNA: TGCAGTGCTAGTAAGCGTCACAATGAGCAGTTCTTC
D: .; J: TRBJ1-1; V: TRBV25-1; size: .; CDR3: CASSGLKEGTEAFF; DNA: TGTGCCAGCAGCGGCCTGAAAGAGGGCACTGAAGCTTTCTTT
D: .; J: TRBJ2-7; V: TRBV7-2; size: .; CDR3: CASSLAPGFEQYF; DNA: TGTGCCAGCAGCTTAGCCCCAGGGTTCGAGCAGTACTTC
D: TRBD1; J: TRBJ1-4; V: TRBV5-1; size: .; CDR3: CASSLAGGSNEKLFF; DNA: TGCGCCAGCAGCTTGGCAGGGGGGTCCAATGAAAAACTGTTTTTT
D: .; J: TRBJ2-5; V: TRBV28; size: once; CDR3: CASSFSGKQETQYF; DNA: TGTGCCAGCAGTTTCTCGGGTAAACAAGAGACCCAGTACTTC
D: TRBD1; J: TRBJ1-3; V: TRBV5-6; size: .; CDR3: CASSGDRAVGNTIYF; DNA: TGTGCCAGCAGCGGGGACAGGGCCGTTGGGAACACCATATATTTT
D: TRBD2; J: TRBJ2-1; V: TRBV27; size: .; CDR3: CASSSGTSGSNEQFF; DNA: TGTGCCAGCAGCTCCGGGACTAGCGGGAGTAATGAGCAGTTCTTC
D: TRBD2; J: TRBJ2-7; V: TRBV28; size: many; CDR3: CASSFRGSGSYEQYF; DNA: TGTGCCAGCAGCTTTAGGGGTAGCGGGAGCTACGAGCAGTACTTC
D: TRBD1; J: TRBJ2-7; V: TRBV6-6; size: .; CDR3: CASSLGVRTGLEQYF; DNA: TGTGCCAGCAGTTTGGGGGTAAGGACAGGGTTGGAGCAGTACTTC
D: TRBD1; J: TRBJ1-4; V: TRBV27; size: .; CDR3: CASSLSWQGAEKLFF; DNA: TGTGCCAGCAGTTTATCTTGGCAGGGGGCTGAAAAACTGTTTTTT
D: .; J: TRBJ2-1; V: TRBV7-2; size: .; CDR3: CASSSRGGLENEQFF; DNA: TGTGCCAGCAGCTCGAGGGGGGGGTTAGAGAATGAGCAGTTCTTC
D: TRBD2; J: TRBJ2-7; V: TRBV5-1; size: .; CDR3: CASSPRLAGYEQYF; DNA: TGCGCCAGCAGCCCGAGACTAGCGGGATACGAGCAGTACTTC
D: TRBD2; J: TRBJ2-3; V: TRBV6-6; size: .; CDR3: CASSYGVAGGTDTQYF; DNA: TGTGCCAGCAGTTACGGAGTAGCGGGAGGGACAGATACGCAGTATTTT
D: .; J: TRBJ1-1; V: TRBV13; size: .; CDR3: CASSLGRGGGTEAFF; DNA: TGTGCCAGCAGCTTAGGCCGTGGGGGGGGCACTGAAGCTTTCTTT
D: .; J: TRBJ1-2; V: TRBV6-5; size: once; CDR3: CASRAGAGGYTF; DNA: TGTGCCAGCAGGGCGGGGGCAGGTGGCTACACCTTC
D: TRBD1; J: TRBJ2-1; V: TRBV28; size: .; CDR3: CASSPRTGLGNEQFF; DNA: TGTGCCAGCAGCCCACGGACAGGTCTAGGCAATGAGCAGTTCTTC
D: TRBD1; J: TRBJ2-5; V: TRBV5-4; size: .; CDR3: CASSTGGSGWETQYF; DNA: TGTGCCAGCAGCACAGGGGGGTCCGGTTGGGAGACCCAGTACTTC
D: TRBD2; J: TRBJ2-1; V: TRBV28; size: .; CDR3: CASTGGGPPALNEQFF; DNA: TGTGCCAGCACCGGGGGGGGACCTCCGGCATTGAATGAGCAGTTCTTC
D: .; J: TRBJ1-1; V: TRBV11-2; size: .; CDR3: CASSRGGRTNTEAFF; DNA: TGTGCCAGCAGCCGAGGAGGGCGGACGAACACTGAAGCTTTCTTT
D: TRBD2; J: TRBJ2-7; V: TRBV3-1/TRBV3-2; size: .; CDR3: CASSQDWVAGGQKYEQYF; DNA: TGTGCCAGCAGCCAAGATTGGGTAGCGGGAGGTCAAAAGTACGAGCAGTACTTC
D: .; J: TRBJ2-7; V: TRBV6-5; size: .; CDR3: CASSSPKDNYEQYF; DNA: TGTGCCAGCAGTTCCCCCAAGGACAACTACGAGCAGTACTTC
D: .; J: TRBJ2-7; V: TRBV6-6; size: .; CDR3: CASSYEHSAYEQYF; DNA: TGTGCCAGCAGTTACGAGCATAGCGCCTACGAGCAGTACTTC
D: TRBD1; J: TRBJ2-1; V: TRBV9; size: .; CDR3: CASSPHQGVEQFF; DNA: TGTGCCAGCAGCCCTCACCAGGGGGTTGAGCAGTTCTTC
D: .; J: TRBJ1-6; V: TRBV28; size: .; CDR3: CASSSTVFGNSYNSPLHF; DNA: TGTGCCAGCAGTTCCACGGTATTCGGTAACTCCTATAATTCACCCCTCCACTTT
D: .; J: TRBJ1-5; V: TRBV28; size: .; CDR3: CASSLNVRSNQPQHF; DNA: TGTGCCAGCAGTCTAAACGTCAGGAGCAATCAGCCCCAGCATTTT
D: .; J: TRBJ1-1; V: TRBV27; size: .; CDR3: CASSLLRGHTEAFF; DNA: TGTGCCAGCAGTTTATTGCGGGGGCACACTGAAGCTTTCTTT
D: .; J: TRBJ2-7; V: TRBV7-9; size: .; CDR3: CASSGNRVYEQYF; DNA: TGTGCCAGCAGCGGGAACAGGGTCTACGAGCAGTACTTC
D: TRBD1; J: TRBJ1-5; V: TRBV19; size: .; CDR3: CASSMGTGNQPQHF; DNA: TGTGCCAGTAGTATGGGGACAGGGAATCAGCCCCAGCATTTT
D: .; J: TRBJ1-1; V: TRBV14; size: once; CDR3: CASSHREGNTEAFF; DNA: TGTGCCAGCAGCCACCGAGAGGGAAACACTGAAGCTTTCTTT
D: TRBD1; J: TRBJ2-7; V: TRBV7-2; size: .; CDR3: CASSWTGTGAYEQYF; DNA: TGTGCCAGCAGCTGGACCGGGACAGGGGCCTACGAGCAGTACTTC
D: .; J: TRBJ2-1; V: TRBV19; size: .; CDR3: CASTSLPSSYNEQFF; DNA: TGTGCCAGTACTAGCTTGCCCAGCTCCTACAATGAGCAGTTCTTC
D: .; J: TRBJ2-1; V: TRBV27; size: .; CDR3: CASQGNYNEQFF; DNA: TGTGCCAGTCAGGGGAACTACAATGAGCAGTTCTTC
D: TRBD2; J: TRBJ2-7; V: TRBV5-6; size: .; CDR3: CASSPLGRVYEQYF; DNA: TGTGCCAGCAGCCCACTGGGGAGGGTTTACGAGCAGTACTTC
D: .; J: TRBJ2-4; V: TRBV19; size: .; CDR3: CASRSGSGVFIQYF; DNA: TGTGCCAGTCGTAGCGGAAGCGGAGTTTTCATTCAGTACTTC
D: TRBD1; J: TRBJ1-6; V: TRBV5-4; size: .; CDR3: CASSLDGTGNSPLHF; DNA: TGTGCCAGCAGCTTGGATGGGACAGGGAATTCACCCCTCCACTTT
D: .; J: TRBJ2-7; V: TRBV19; size: .; CDR3: CASSTTGLGVDEQYF; DNA: TGTGCCAGTAGTACAACAGGGTTAGGAGTCGACGAGCAGTACTTC
D: .; J: TRBJ1-2; V: TRBV5-4; size: .; CDR3: CASSLGQQNYGYTF; DNA: TGTGCCAGCAGCTTGGGACAGCAGAACTATGGCTACACCTTC
D: .; J: TRBJ1-1; V: TRBV7-6; size: .; CDR3: CASSLPMTGENTEAFF; DNA: TGTGCCAGCAGCTTACCAATGACTGGCGAAAACACTGAAGCTTTCTTT
D: .; J: TRBJ2-7; V: TRBV19; size: .; CDR3: CASKTDSESSYEQYF; DNA: TGTGCCAGTAAAACCGACAGTGAGTCAAGCTACGAGCAGTACTTC
D: .; J: TRBJ1-1; V: TRBV12-3/TRBV12-4; size: .; CDR3: CASSPLSTEAFF; DNA: TGTGCCAGCAGTCCCTTGAGCACTGAAGCTTTCTTT
D: .; J: TRBJ1-4; V: TRBV7-9; size: .; CDR3: CASSLGDRRGNEKLFF; DNA: TGTGCCAGCAGCTTAGGTGACCGGAGGGGTAATGAAAAACTGTTTTTT
D: .; J: TRBJ1-5; V: TRBV28; size: .; CDR3: CASRHLGGGQPQHF; DNA: TGTGCCAGCAGGCACCTAGGGGGAGGGCAGCCCCAGCATTTT
D: .; J: TRBJ1-5; V: TRBV24-1; size: .; CDR3: CATSDLTDRHQPQHF; DNA: TGTGCCACCAGTGATTTGACCGACAGACATCAGCCCCAGCATTTT
D: .; J: TRBJ1-5; V: TRBV5-6; size: .; CDR3: CASSLRGYGNQPQHF; DNA: TGTGCCAGCAGCCTACGGGGGTATGGCAATCAGCCCCAGCATTTT
D: .; J: TRBJ2-3; V: TRBV5-1; size: .; CDR3: CASSSLQGVTQYF; DNA: TGCGCCAGCAGCTCATTACAGGGAGTTACGCAGTATTTT
D: .; J: TRBJ2-1; V: TRBV2; size: few; CDR3: CASSDGQGWNNEQFF; DNA: TGTGCCAGCAGTGACGGGCAGGGGTGGAACAATGAGCAGTTCTTC
D: TRBD2; J: TRBJ2-1; V: TRBV11-2; size: .; CDR3: CASSLETSGSNLNEQFF; DNA: TGTGCCAGCAGCTTAGAGACTAGCGGGAGTAACCTAAATGAGCAGTTCTTC
D: TRBD1; J: TRBJ2-7; V: TRBV14; size: once; CDR3: CASSNNRGVSEQYF; DNA: TGTGCCAGCAGCAATAACAGGGGGGTTTCCGAGCAGTACTTC